In its sample, the clone carrying this T cell receptor (beta chain) was seen a few times. Antigen: not known. The entry originates in a study of blood T cells in healthy people across ages. Overall study findings and caveats: Researchers said unsorted PBMCs prevented a conclusive naive versus antigen-experienced comparison.

With a J-beta primer mix and a sample-barcoded 5' primer, a second PCR ran roughly 6 to 11 cycles. Per-sample output comprised a minimum of 3 million paired-end reads containing CDR3. Using its own MiXCR run on the 5' RACE reads, TCRdb lists one record per CDR3 protein. The profile covers 1.4 million or so distinct CDR3 sequences, with around 40% appearing a single time and under 5% taken by the ten largest. The ends were cut back, 6 bases at V and 4 bases at J, with 6 bases in the middle. The CDR3 is made up of 10 amino acids. CDR1 and CDR2 (germline): SQVTM, ANQGSEA. The sample, roughly 9.1 milliliters of peripheral blood, was drawn from each donor.

The chain couples TRBV29-1 to TRBJ1-1; D call uncertain. The specimen was blood. The sequence derives from a woman aged 18-29 years in good health. CDR3 nucleotides: TGCAGCGTGAGGATCACTGAAGCTTTCTTT. This encodes CSVRITEAFF.